These T cell receptor beta chains were read from a single sample in a study of blood T cells in healthy people across ages. TCRdb called the 5' RACE reads again in MiXCR, with one record for every CDR3 protein. The data hold over 1,500,000 distinct CDR3 sequences, with roughly 52% observed a single time. The specimen sequenced was blood. These receptor sequences come from a woman in her thirties or forties in good health. Both conserved end residues are part of each CDR3. The D gene is left open where the match is weak. Expanded clones get a size class; other rows say once, few or many, or leave the size out.

TRBV6-6	NA	NA	TRBJ2-1	TGTGCCAGCAGTTCGCAACAGAGCTCCTACAATGAGCAGTTCTTC	CASSSQQSSYNEQFF
TRBV5-1	NA	NA	TRBJ1-6	TGCGCCAGCAGCCCGGTAGGGTCTGTTGGTTCACCCCTCCACTTT	CASSPVGSVGSPLHF
TRBV20-1	NA	TRBD1	TRBJ1-2	TGCAGTGCTAGAGACAACAGGGGTCCCTATGGCTACACCTTC	CSARDNRGPYGYTF
TRBV11-2	NA	TRBD2	TRBJ2-5	TGTGCCAGCAGCTTATCGACGAGCGGGGGGTACTTC	CASSLSTSGGYF
TRBV6-1	NA	TRBD1	TRBJ2-5	TGTGCCAGCCCTAAAAGGACAGGGAGAGAGACCCAGTACTTC	CASPKRTGRETQYF
TRBV4-3	NA	NA	TRBJ1-2	TGCGCCAGCAGCCAAGTTGGTTACGAGGCAGACTTCTATGGCTACACCTTC	CASSQVGYEADFYGYTF
TRBV24-1	NA	NA	TRBJ2-2	TGTGCCATCCGGACAAACACCGGGGAGCTGTTTTTT	CAIRTNTGELFF
TRBV7-2	NA	TRBD2	TRBJ2-3	TGTGCCAGCAGCTTAGTGGTAGCGGGGGTTTCGGTCACAGATACGCAGTATTTT	CASSLVVAGVSVTDTQYF
TRBV20-1	NA	TRBD2	TRBJ2-7	TGCAGTGCTAGGCGGACTAGCGTCCACGAGCAGTACTTC	CSARRTSVHEQYF
TRBV7-6	NA	TRBD1	TRBJ2-3	TGTGCCAGCAGCCTCGGGACAGGGGGCATCACAGATACGCAGTATTTT	CASSLGTGGITDTQYF
TRBV20-1	few	NA	TRBJ2-1	TGCAGTGCTAGTACGGGAATCTCCTACAATGAGCAGTTCTTC	CSASTGISYNEQFF
TRBV2	NA	NA	TRBJ2-1	TGTGCCAGCACCCTCGGGTGGAACAATGAGCAGTTCTTC	CASTLGWNNEQFF
TRBV7-2	NA	NA	TRBJ2-3	TGTGCCGGCAGCTTAGGGGCAGCCTTAGATACGCAGTATTTT	CAGSLGAALDTQYF
TRBV27	NA	NA	TRBJ2-1	TGTGCCAGCGTACGGCGGACTAAGTTTGGGAATGAGCAGTTCTTC	CASVRRTKFGNEQFF
TRBV5-1	many	NA	TRBJ2-5	TGCGCCAGCAGCCCATTTCAGGATTCTCAAGAGACCCAGTACTTC	CASSPFQDSQETQYF
TRBV20-1	NA	TRBD1	TRBJ2-3	TGCAGTGCACGACGGACAGGCGTCATAGATACGCAGTATTTT	CSARRTGVIDTQYF
TRBV6-5	once	NA	TRBJ2-1	TGTGCCAGCAGTCCCAGTGGACGGCAGCAGTTCTTC	CASSPSGRQQFF
TRBV12-3/TRBV12-4	NA	TRBD1	TRBJ1-2	TGTGCCAGCAGGGGGACGACAGGGATGGGTGGCTACACCTTC	CASRGTTGMGGYTF
TRBV18	NA	NA	TRBJ1-1	TGTGCCAGCTCACCCCCGATTGCCGGACAGCAGAACACTGAAGCTTTCTTT	CASSPPIAGQQNTEAFF
TRBV11-2	NA	NA	TRBJ2-7	TGTGCCAGCTCTAGGGGGGCCCTCCGCTCCTACAATGAGCAGTACTTC	CASSRGALRSYNEQYF